This T cell receptor beta chain was recorded in a study of blood T cells in healthy people across ages. The CDR3 is 14 residues long. V shed 5 bases and J shed 7 bases, with 16 bases lying between them. CDR1 and CDR2 from the germline V gene are MDHEN and SYDVKM. Sample-barcoded 5' priming and a J-beta primer mix drove a second PCR of roughly 6 to 12 cycles. TCRdb called the 5' RACE reads again in MiXCR, with one record for every CDR3 protein. The table has hundreds of thousands of distinct CDR3 sequences, around 43% seen once. Overall study results and limits: The unsorted PBMCs prevented any conclusive comparison of naive versus antigen-experienced cells.

The sample holds a few counts of this clonotype. Its antigen is not known. V is TRBV28 and J is TRBJ2-3, with D possibly being TRBD1 or TRBD2 (5 bases each). Material for sequencing was blood. This clonotype was sampled from a man in his 60s in good health. The CDR3 region has the DNA TGTGCCAGCAGTATGGGGGACGGTTTCTATACGCAGTATTTT. This translates into CASSMGDGFYTQYF.